This T cell receptor beta chain was sequenced in a study of response to subunit inactivated influenza vaccine. Germline V gene data show CDR1 as MNHEY and CDR2 as SMNVEV (reference sequence). This CDR3 contains 14 residues. Trimming left V 8 bases short and J 2 bases short, with 16 bases between. TCRdb recomputed calls from the RT-PCR reads with MiXCR, one row per CDR3 protein. Among 150,000 to 200,000 distinct CDR3 sequences listed, roughly a tenth were seen once. Sequencing used CD8+ T cells sorted from PBMCs, obtained approximately 25 months after vaccination. The chain carries TRBV27 and TRBJ2-7, with D uncertain. This TCR was recovered from a man between 50 and 75 years old who received an inactivated influenza vaccine. CDR3 bases: TGTGCCAGCGGAACGTTAGGGAAGACCTACGAGCAGTACTTC. This codes for CASGTLGKTYEQYF.